The 11 T cell receptor beta chains below were found in one sample sequenced in a study of T cells in Graves' hyperthyroidism and ophthalmopathy. The investigators amplified TCR beta CDR3 regions from RNA transcripts. HTBI primers were used for first-round RT-PCR of the TCR CDR3. Via MiXCR, TCRdb re-called the multiplex PCR reads, giving one row per CDR3 protein. There are over 500,000 distinct CDR3 sequences in the sample; over 15% occur only once, and under 20% lies in the top ten. The sample taken for sequencing was blood. The receptor set was obtained from a woman between 18 and 29 years old with Graves' ophthalmopathy.

This clonotype was detected only a few times. This sequence joins TRBV10-3 and TRBJ1-1, with 8 positions matching TRBD1. V trimming: 3 bases; J trimming: 6 bases; junction bases outside the gene matches: 12. The CDR3 length is 16 residues. Per germline, CDR1 ENHRY and CDR2 SYGVKD. The CDR3 protein is CAISEQGGVYQAEAFF. DNA of the CDR3: TGTGCCATCAGTGAACAGGGGGGAGTATATCAGGCTGAAGCTTTCTTT.

This chain joins TRBV7-9 and TRBJ1-4, with unresolved D. CDR3 length equals 15 residues. Germline V lookup: CDR1 SEHNR, CDR2 FQNEAQ (reference sequence). Deletions cut 4 bases from V and 1 base from J, with 10 bases between. Here the CDR3 DNA reads TGTGCCAGCAGCTCTTGGACGGGAACTAATGAAAAACTGTTTTTT. Amino acids: CASSSWTGTNEKLFF.

This clonotype has at least ten counts. V and J are TRBV28 and TRBJ2-3; TRBD2 agrees at 8 bases. J gave up 2 bases and V 4 bases, and 5 bases lay outside the gene matches. The CDR3 spans 15 residues. Germline V gene data show CDR1 as MDHEN and CDR2 as SYDVKM. CDR3 bases: TGTGCCAGCAGTTACGGGAGGGAGAACACAGATACGCAGTATTTT. Protein: CASSYGRENTDTQYF.

This clonotype occurred many times. The CDR3 DNA sequence: TGTGCCAGCACCATAGAGGCCGGGGGCGAGCAGTACTTC. Translating gives CASTIEAGGEQYF. The genes are TRBV7-2 and TRBJ2-7; TRBD2 might be the D (6 bases). V was clipped by 7 bases and J by 6 bases, with 16 bases between them. Germline V lookup: CDR1 SGHTA, CDR2 FQGNSA. This CDR3 is 13 amino acids long. Filled out from reference TRBV7-2 and TRBJ2-7, the complete variable domain reads GAGVSQSPSNKVTEKGKDVELRCDPISGHTALYWYRQSLGQGLEFLIYFQGNSAPDKSGLPSDRFSAERTGGSVSTLTIQRTQQEDSAVYLCASTIEAGGEQYFGPGTRLTVT.

This clonotype was counted at least ten times. The chain joins TRBV2 to TRBJ2-7; D might be TRBD1 or TRBD2, each matching 6 bases. This CDR3 contains 15 residues. From germline, CDR1 is SNHLY and CDR2 FYNNEI. Deletions cut 4 bases from V and 2 bases from J, with 15 bases between. CDR3 DNA: TGTGCCAGCAGTGGAATAGTGGGGGGCACCTACGAGCAGTACTTC. Translated, it gives CASSGIVGGTYEQYF.

There are many counts of this clonotype. The chain recombines TRBV6-1 with TRBJ1-1; D remains ambiguous. The CDR3 is 11 amino acids. Germline-derived CDR1 and CDR2 are MNHNS and SASEGT. V lost 3 bases and J 4 bases, leaving 3 bases between the germline ends. CDR3 in amino acids: CASSDGTEAFF. The DNA for the CDR3 is TGTGCCAGCAGTGATGGCACTGAAGCTTTCTTT.

The V and J genes are TRBV7-9 and TRBJ2-7; 10 bases agree with TRBD2. The germline V gene encodes CDR1 SEHNR and CDR2 FQNEAQ (reference sequence). Losses at the gene ends were 1 base for V and 2 bases for J; bases not matched to a gene: 8. There are 17 residues in the CDR3. This chain's CDR3 is CASSLDYIAGGAYEQYF. The DNA for the CDR3 is TGTGCCAGCAGCTTAGATTACATAGCGGGGGGAGCCTACGAGCAGTACTTC.

The gene calls are TRBV7-2 and TRBJ2-7; 9 bases are shared with TRBD2. The ends lost 6 bases at V and 9 bases at J; junction bases unmatched: 6. This CDR3 has 12 residues. CDR1 is SGHTA, CDR2 FQGNSA, per germline. CDR3 residues: CASSHGGGGQYF. The DNA for the CDR3 is TGTGCCAGCAGTCATGGCGGGGGGGGGCAGTACTTC.

This clonotype came up many times. The J gene is TRBJ2-3, the V gene TRBV7-3; D unclear. The CDR3 covers 13 residues. The V gene's germline CDR1 is SGHTA and CDR2 FQGTGA. V was shortened by 2 bases and J by 4 bases, with 7 bases between the two germline ends. The CDR3 is CASSLYTSDTQYF. Written as DNA, the CDR3 is TGTGCCAGCAGCTTATACACGTCAGATACGCAGTATTTT. The full variable domain, rest sourced from reference TRBV7-3 and TRBJ2-3, is GAGVSQTPSNKVTEKGKYVELRCDPISGHTALYWYRQSLGQGPEFLIYFQGTGAADDSGLPNDRFFAVRPEGSVSTLKIQRTERGDSAVYLCASSLYTSDTQYFGPGTRLTVL.

This clonotype was detected many times. This chain links TRBV2 with TRBJ1-6; the match to TRBD1 covers 11 bases. The CDR3 is 16 residues long. Germline V gene lookup returns CDR1 SNHLY and CDR2 FYNNEI. V trimming: 3 bases; J trimming: 9 bases; junction bases outside the gene matches: 7. In nucleotides, the CDR3 is TGTGCCAGCAGTGAGTTAACCGGGACAGGGGGTTCACCCCTCCACTTT. Translation: CASSELTGTGGSPLHF.

This clonotype showed up many times. The chain couples TRBV27 to TRBJ2-3; D is possibly TRBD2 (6 bases). From germline, CDR1 is MNHEY and CDR2 SMNVEV (reference sequence). The germline V and J ends were trimmed by 8 bases and 3 bases, with 18 bases remaining between them. The CDR3 has 15 residues. The CDR3 sequence is CASGLYSLETDTQYF. The CDR3 nucleotides are TGTGCCAGCGGACTATATAGTTTGGAGACAGATACGCAGTATTTT.